This T cell receptor (beta chain) was found in a study of type 1 and type 2 diabetes patients. Study information: CD4+ or CD8+ T cells were positively selected from PBMCs with microbeads.

CDR1 is LGHDT and CDR2 is YNNKEL in the germline V gene (reference sequence). Trimming cost V 1 base and J 0 bases; bases outside gene matches: 6. The CDR3 covers 19 residues. Study-level findings and limits: A median of one highly-expanded CD4+ clone, covering 3% to 4.5% of reads, occurred in type 2 diabetes.

Concerning this clonotype itself: Its specificity is not known.

Genomic DNA was the PCR template. The TCR beta CDR3 region was amplified using 30 forward and 13 reverse primers. TCRdb re-called the multiplex PCR reads through MiXCR, storing one row per CDR3 protein. The sample contains more than 250,000 distinct CDR3 sequences, around 47% of which appear only once. What was sequenced was peripheral blood mononuclear cells (PBMCs). V gene TRBV3-1 combines with J gene TRBJ2-3; TRBD2 aligns across 14 bases. The receptor comes from a man between 18 and 35 years old with type 2 diabetes. DNA for the CDR3: TGTGCCAGCAGCCAAGTAGGACTAGCGGGGGGCCCTAGCACAGATACGCAGTATTTT. This translates into CASSQVGLAGGPSTDTQYF.